The 24 T cell receptor beta chains below were found in one sample sequenced in a study of cytotoxic CD8 clonotypes in ibrutinib-treated CLL. Profiling relied on immunoSEQ multiplex PCR, and the TCRdb table lists in-frame clones only, not all of them. The table lists 150,000 or so clones, around 84% of them singletons. Here the sequenced sample was PBMCs, taken after 12 months of ibrutinib treatment. The receptors shown here come from a human donor with chronic lymphocytic leukemia.

This sequence joins TRBV7-3 and TRBJ2-3; D gene uncertain. From germline, CDR1 is SGHTA and CDR2 FQGTGA. Trimming shortened V by 5 bases and J by 4 bases, and 10 bases separated the two germline ends. The CDR3 spans 13 residues. CDR3 nucleotide sequence: TGTGCCAGCAGCCCCCGGATAGCAGATACGCAGTATTTT. It yields the protein CASSPRIADTQYF.

This rearrangement joins TRBV11-2 to TRBJ2-1; TRBD1 agrees at 7 bases. V dropped 2 bases and J dropped 4; count of bases not matched to a gene: 8. Germline V gene data show CDR1 as SGHAT and CDR2 as FQNNGV. The length of the CDR3 is 16 residues. The CDR3 DNA reads TGTGCCAGCAGCTTACGCAGGGGGTGGATTTACAATGAGCAGTTCTTC. It is translated as CASSLRRGWIYNEQFF.

The chain has TRBV7-6 and TRBJ2-2, with 12 bases that match TRBD2. The ends lost 5 bases at V and 9 bases at J; junction bases unmatched: 22. Germline assignment: CDR1 SGHVS and CDR2 FNYEAQ. The CDR3 runs to 20 residues. The CDR3 DNA follows: TGTGCCAGCAGCCCTCAACTAGCGGGAGGCACAAATTCTAAATCCAGGGAGCTGTTTTTT. This gives the protein CASSPQLAGGTNSKSRELFF.

This chain links TRBV4-3 with TRBJ2-7; possibly TRBD1 for D (6 bases). V lost 0 bases and J 4 bases, leaving 7 bases between the germline ends. The CDR3 is 13 amino acids. Germline V gene data show CDR1 as LGHNA and CDR2 as YSLEER. CDR3 DNA: TGCGCCAGCAGCCAAGATAGGGGGTACGAGCAGTACTTC. This encodes CASSQDRGYEQYF.

The chain is built from TRBV7-3 and TRBJ1-1, with a tentative D call TRBD1 (6 bases). Germline V gene sequence: CDR1 SGHTA, CDR2 FQGTGA. CDR3 size: 14 residues. Trimming cost V 3 bases and J 1 base, with 9 bases left between them. CDR3 in amino acids: CASSLGARNTEAFF. The CDR3 coding sequence is TGTGCCAGCAGCTTGGGGGCGCGGAACACTGAAGCTTTCTTT.

The chain joins TRBV5-1 to TRBJ2-1; D possibly corresponds to TRBD2 (6 bases). CDR1 is SGHRS, CDR2 YFSETQ, per germline. Deletions cut 4 bases from V and 4 bases from J, with 12 bases between. The CDR3 is 14 amino acids. CDR3: CASSVSGLYNEQFF. The CDR3 DNA reads as TGCGCCAGCAGCGTTAGCGGATTATACAATGAGCAGTTCTTC. The full variable domain, rest sourced from reference TRBV5-1 and TRBJ2-1, is KAGVTQTPRYLIKTRGQQVTLSCSPISGHRSVSWYQQTPGQGLQFLFEYFSETQRNKGNFPGRFSGRQFSNSRSEMNVSTLELGDSALYLCASSVSGLYNEQFFGPGTRLTVL.

The V and J genes are TRBV5-1 and TRBJ2-7, with 10 bases aligning to TRBD2. Looked up from germline, CDR1 is SGHRS and CDR2 is YFSETQ. J was trimmed by 0 bases and V by 7 bases; bases with no gene match: 10. This CDR3 has 16 amino acids. The CDR3 DNA sequence: TGCGCCAGCGGACGAGCGGGAGGGCCGAGCTCCTACGAGCAGTACTTC. This gives the protein CASGRAGGPSSYEQYF.

This clone has more than one count but fewer than ten. This chain uses TRBV2 with TRBJ1-5; maybe TRBD1 (5 bases). Germline CDR1 reads SNHLY; CDR2 reads FYNNEI. The CDR3 has 12 amino acids. The V and J ends lost 8 bases and 2 bases respectively, with 7 bases between them. Here the CDR3 reads CASRGGNQPQHF. The CDR3 DNA is TGTGCCAGCCGAGGGGGCAATCAGCCCCAGCATTTT.

The chain links TRBV7-2 to TRBJ2-5, with D maybe TRBD2 (6 bases). Germline V gene lookup returns CDR1 SGHTA and CDR2 FQGNSA. The V gene lost 6 bases and the J gene lost 4 bases, with 15 bases spanning the gap. The CDR3 length is 14 residues. CDR3 coding DNA: TGTGCCAGCAGGAACCCGGGAGTTGGAGAGACCCAGTACTTC. Its protein product is CASRNPGVGETQYF.

The rearrangement links TRBV7-2 to TRBJ2-1, with D hard to call. The CDR3 extends over 11 amino acids. V gave up 2 bases and J gave up 7 bases, with 3 bases separating them. Germline CDR1 reads SGHTA; CDR2 reads FQGNSA. The CDR3 DNA is TGTGCCAGCAGCTTATCTAATGAGCAGTTCTTC. It specifies CASSLSNEQFF.

The chain couples TRBV19 to TRBJ2-7, with D possibly TRBD2 on 5 matching bases. Trimming took off 6 bases at V and 0 bases at J, with 9 bases between the two ends. In germline, CDR1 is LNHDA, CDR2 SQIVND (reference sequence). This CDR3 is built from 13 residues. The DNA of the CDR3 is TGTGCCAGTAGGGACCGGGGCTCCTACGAGCAGTACTTC. Translated, it gives CASRDRGSYEQYF.

This rearrangement joins TRBV2 to TRBJ1-5; TRBD1 matches 11 bases. J was trimmed by 4 bases and V by 7 bases; bases with no gene match: 6. Per germline, CDR1 SNHLY and CDR2 FYNNEI. The CDR3 has 15 residues. CDR3 residues: CASNTGTGGNQPQHF. DNA of the CDR3: TGTGCCAGCAACACCGGGACAGGGGGAAATCAGCCCCAGCATTTT.

This chain connects TRBV6-5 to TRBJ2-3, with 9 bases aligning to TRBD2. V lost 8 bases and J lost 1; bases outside the gene matches: 1. CDR1 and CDR2 (germline): MNHEY, SVGAGI. This CDR3 has 13 residues. Written as DNA, the CDR3 is TGTGCCAGCTGGACTAGCGGCACAGATACGCAGTATTTT. Amino acids: CASWTSGTDTQYF.

The chain uses TRBV9 and TRBJ2-7, with 10 bases identical to TRBD1. V lost 2 bases to trimming and J lost 6 bases; unmatched junction nucleotides: 8. This CDR3 contains 15 residues. Germline CDR1 SGDLS, CDR2 YYNGEE. The CDR3 spells CASSVSGDRGGEQYF. CDR3 nucleotide sequence: TGTGCCAGCAGCGTGTCCGGGGACAGGGGAGGCGAGCAGTACTTC.

The CDR3 sequence: CASSVGQDEKLFF. The DNA for the CDR3 is TGTGCCAGCAGTGTGGGTCAGGATGAAAAACTGTTTTTT. This chain connects TRBV6-1 to TRBJ1-4; D gene ambiguous. CDR3 size: 13 residues. CDR1 MNHNS and CDR2 SASEGT come from the germline V gene. The V gene lost 4 bases and the J gene lost 6 bases, with 9 bases spanning the gap.

V gene TRBV25-1 combines with J gene TRBJ1-1; TRBD1 matches at 8 bases. Germline assignment: CDR1 MGHDK and CDR2 SYGVNS. There are 15 residues in the CDR3. Losses at the gene ends were 1 base for V and 3 bases for J; bases not matched to a gene: 4. The CDR3 DNA reads as TGTGCCAGCAGTGAATCCGAGACAGGGGACACTGAAGCTTTCTTT. Encoded protein: CASSESETGDTEAFF.

The CDR3 DNA is TGTGCCAGCAGTTCGACGGCTTCCTACGAGCAGTACTTC. Amino acids: CASSSTASYEQYF. The chain couples TRBV27 to TRBJ2-7; unclear D gene. CDR1 and CDR2 (germline): MNHEY, SMNVEV (reference sequence). The V gene lost 4 bases and the J gene lost 1 base, with 8 bases spanning the gap. The CDR3 contains 13 residues.

The chain is built from TRBV6-1 and TRBJ2-7, with D tentatively TRBD1 or TRBD2 (5 bases each). V was cut by 5 bases and J by 2 bases, with 13 bases left in between. The V gene's germline CDR1 is MNHNS and CDR2 SASEGT. The CDR3 length is 14 residues. CDR3 region: CASSLVGETYEQYF. The CDR3 nucleotides read TGTGCCAGCAGTCTCGTGGGGGAGACCTACGAGCAGTACTTC.

The rearrangement joins TRBV19 to TRBJ2-7; D gene ambiguous. Germline-derived CDR1 and CDR2 are LNHDA and SQIVND (reference sequence). Trimming took off 3 bases at V and 2 bases at J, with 14 bases between the two ends. The CDR3 consists of 15 residues. The CDR3 loop reads CASSMTSASTYEQYF. The CDR3 DNA sequence: TGTGCCAGTAGTATGACGTCCGCTTCTACCTACGAGCAGTACTTC.

The rearrangement joins TRBV4-1 to TRBJ1-4; D is undetermined. This CDR3 spans 20 amino acids. Germline CDR1 and CDR2: MGHRA and YSYEKL. V was trimmed by 1 base and J by 4 bases, leaving 25 bases between them. This chain's CDR3 is CASSQGVMVFAGVGNEKLFF. CDR3 in DNA: TGCGCCAGCAGCCAAGGAGTTATGGTTTTTGCTGGCGTGGGTAATGAAAAACTGTTTTTT.

The J gene is TRBJ2-1, the V gene TRBV5-3, with 15 bases lining up with TRBD2. TRBV5-3 is filed as an ORF, its function uncertain. The CDR3 consists of 17 residues. Losses at the gene ends were 5 bases for V and 6 bases for J; bases not matched to a gene: 9. In DNA, the CDR3 is TGTGCCAGAAGACGGGGACTAGCGGGAGGCCAAGTCAATGAGCAGTTCTTC. Its translation: CARRRGLAGGQVNEQFF.

This clone was found once. V is TRBV9 and J is TRBJ2-3, with 7 bases identical to TRBD2. The ends lost 4 bases at V and 4 bases at J; junction bases unmatched: 6. The CDR3 loop spans 14 amino acids. CDR1 and CDR2 (germline): SGDLS, YYNGEE. The CDR3, as DNA: TGTGCCAGCAGCCCGGGACTACATGCAGATACGCAGTATTTT. Residues: CASSPGLHADTQYF.

The chain recombines TRBV6-5 with TRBJ2-7; TRBD2 matches at 7 bases. V was pared by 10 bases and J by 6 bases, with 15 bases of the junction left unmatched. Germline CDR1 is MNHEY and CDR2 is SVGAGI. The CDR3 has 14 amino acids. CDR3 protein: CATNPTSRPLEQYF. The DNA for the CDR3 is TGTGCCACAAACCCGACTAGCAGGCCTCTCGAGCAGTACTTC.

CDR3 nucleotide sequence: TGTGCCAGCAGCTTAGTCCGGAACACTGAAGCTTTCTTT. This gives the protein CASSLVRNTEAFF. The gene calls are TRBV5-6 and TRBJ1-1; no clear D gene. CDR1 is SGHDT and CDR2 is YYEEEE in the germline V gene. The CDR3 loop spans 13 amino acids. The V end was cut by 2 bases, the J end by 1 base, with 6 bases between.